This entry is about one T cell receptor beta chain. The target antigen is unknown. Making use of molecular barcodes, quantitative 5'-RACE generated TCR beta libraries. Each CDR3 protein gets one entry after TCRdb re-called the 5' RACE reads with MiXCR. The table shows about 250,000 distinct CDR3 sequences, with roughly a quarter occurring only once. This CDR3 region has 15 residues. V lost 3 bases and J 4 bases, leaving 17 bases between the germline ends. Germline values: CDR1 DFQATT, CDR2 SNEGSKA (reference sequence). These data are taken from a study of CD8 T cells in ankylosing spondylitis. Study results and caveats: A TCR beta motif made of several highly homologous variants seemed typical of ankylosing spondylitis blood. Researchers reportedly found disease-linked clones significantly enriched in matched ankylosing spondylitis synovial fluid.

The specimen was blood, either unsorted or a sorted T cell fraction (not recorded which). The clonotype originates from a male donor with ankylosing spondylitis or in good health (not recorded which). This chain uses TRBV20-1 with TRBJ2-3; D tentatively fits TRBD1 or TRBD2 (6 bases each). CDR3 loop: CSASSGAAQADTQYF. Here the CDR3 DNA reads TGCAGTGCTAGTTCGGGGGCTGCCCAGGCAGATACGCAGTATTTT.